This TCR beta chain was sequenced in a study of T cells in localized non-small cell lung cancer. Clones were read by immunoSEQ multiplex PCR, and TCRdb kept only the in-frame ones, dropping some. This table has 1,500 to 2,000 clones, around a quarter appearing once. This clone has only a few counts. This specimen consisted of lung tumor tissue, obtained before any cancer treatment. This clonotype originated in a woman aged 35 to 70 with stage II squamous cell lung carcinoma.

The CDR3 region has the DNA TGTGCCAGCAGTTTTCTACCCCGGGGCTATGGCTACACCTTC. This gives the protein CASSFLPRGYGYTF. The genes are TRBV28 and TRBJ1-2; D not certain. V was shortened by 3 bases and J by 4 bases, with 12 bases between the two germline ends. The CDR3 extends over 14 amino acids. CDR1 is MDHEN and CDR2 is SYDVKM in the germline V gene.